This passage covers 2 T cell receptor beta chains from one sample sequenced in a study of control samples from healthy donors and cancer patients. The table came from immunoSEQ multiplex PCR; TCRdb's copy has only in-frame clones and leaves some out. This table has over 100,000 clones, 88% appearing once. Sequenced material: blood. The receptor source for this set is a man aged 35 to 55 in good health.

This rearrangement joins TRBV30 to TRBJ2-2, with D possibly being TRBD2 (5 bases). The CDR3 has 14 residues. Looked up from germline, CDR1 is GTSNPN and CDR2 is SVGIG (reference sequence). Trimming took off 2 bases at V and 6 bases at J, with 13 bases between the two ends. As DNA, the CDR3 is TGTGCCTGGAGTCTCCGGACTGAGGCCGGGGAGCTGTTTTTT. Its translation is CAWSLRTEAGELFF.

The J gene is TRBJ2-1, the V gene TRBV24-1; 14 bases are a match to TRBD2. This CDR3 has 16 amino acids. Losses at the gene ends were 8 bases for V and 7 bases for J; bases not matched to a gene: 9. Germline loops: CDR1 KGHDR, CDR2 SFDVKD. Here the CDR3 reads CATNQGTSGGLNEQFF. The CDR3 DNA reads TGTGCCACCAACCAAGGGACTAGCGGGGGTCTGAATGAGCAGTTCTTC.